The clone carrying this T cell receptor beta chain was seen more than once but under ten times. What it binds is unknown. This sample is drawn from a study of T-cell memory formation after mild COVID-19. Study-level background: For the most part, TCR clusters were specific to one donor. Study outcomes and limitations: Contracting clones from day 15 to 85 had balanced CD4/CD8; later expanders favoured CD4+.

V lost 6 bases and J 1 base, leaving 18 bases between the germline ends. The CDR3 totals 16 residues. TCRdb used MiXCR to reprocess the 5' RACE reads, holding one entry per CDR3 protein. The sample carries 250,000 to 400,000 distinct CDR3 sequences, about 13% recorded once. This clonotype was sampled from a man younger than 35 who had mild COVID-19 (a few samples of this study predate the infection). Cell type and time point are not known. The chain combines TRBV12-3 or TRBV12-4 with TRBJ1-2; tentatively, D is TRBD1 (5 bases). Sequenced material: PBMCs or a T cell subset sorted from them (not recorded which). The CDR3 coding sequence is TGTGCCAGCAGCCTACGACAGCAACCGAGTAACTATGGCTACACCTTC. This sequence encodes CASSLRQQPSNYGYTF.